Detailed here is one T cell receptor beta chain. The antigen is unknown. Assay: immunoSEQ multiplex PCR; the TCRdb copy retains only in-frame clones and omits some. The sample lists 100,000 to 150,000 clones; around 94% were seen once. The data stem from a study of T cell responses to AZD1222 COVID-19 vaccine. Study-level findings and limits: Reportedly, close to half of spike-specific TCRs are directed against unmutated variant regions. The study sampled repertoires only after the peak T cell response. Increased Spike-specific TCR breadth and depth were observed after two AZD1222 doses.

This sample comprised peripheral blood, obtained on day 0 of AZD1222 vaccination. The sequence was obtained from an adult in good health.

CDR3 sequence (DNA): TGTGCCAGCACGGACAGGGGGCGAGGCTCTGAAAAACTGTTTTTT. It yields the protein CASTDRGRGSEKLFF. The chain joins TRBV2 to TRBJ1-4, with 11 bases identical to TRBD1. Germline CDR1 is SNHLY and CDR2 is FYNNEI. The ends lost 7 bases at V and 7 bases at J; junction bases unmatched: 8. The CDR3 spans 15 residues.